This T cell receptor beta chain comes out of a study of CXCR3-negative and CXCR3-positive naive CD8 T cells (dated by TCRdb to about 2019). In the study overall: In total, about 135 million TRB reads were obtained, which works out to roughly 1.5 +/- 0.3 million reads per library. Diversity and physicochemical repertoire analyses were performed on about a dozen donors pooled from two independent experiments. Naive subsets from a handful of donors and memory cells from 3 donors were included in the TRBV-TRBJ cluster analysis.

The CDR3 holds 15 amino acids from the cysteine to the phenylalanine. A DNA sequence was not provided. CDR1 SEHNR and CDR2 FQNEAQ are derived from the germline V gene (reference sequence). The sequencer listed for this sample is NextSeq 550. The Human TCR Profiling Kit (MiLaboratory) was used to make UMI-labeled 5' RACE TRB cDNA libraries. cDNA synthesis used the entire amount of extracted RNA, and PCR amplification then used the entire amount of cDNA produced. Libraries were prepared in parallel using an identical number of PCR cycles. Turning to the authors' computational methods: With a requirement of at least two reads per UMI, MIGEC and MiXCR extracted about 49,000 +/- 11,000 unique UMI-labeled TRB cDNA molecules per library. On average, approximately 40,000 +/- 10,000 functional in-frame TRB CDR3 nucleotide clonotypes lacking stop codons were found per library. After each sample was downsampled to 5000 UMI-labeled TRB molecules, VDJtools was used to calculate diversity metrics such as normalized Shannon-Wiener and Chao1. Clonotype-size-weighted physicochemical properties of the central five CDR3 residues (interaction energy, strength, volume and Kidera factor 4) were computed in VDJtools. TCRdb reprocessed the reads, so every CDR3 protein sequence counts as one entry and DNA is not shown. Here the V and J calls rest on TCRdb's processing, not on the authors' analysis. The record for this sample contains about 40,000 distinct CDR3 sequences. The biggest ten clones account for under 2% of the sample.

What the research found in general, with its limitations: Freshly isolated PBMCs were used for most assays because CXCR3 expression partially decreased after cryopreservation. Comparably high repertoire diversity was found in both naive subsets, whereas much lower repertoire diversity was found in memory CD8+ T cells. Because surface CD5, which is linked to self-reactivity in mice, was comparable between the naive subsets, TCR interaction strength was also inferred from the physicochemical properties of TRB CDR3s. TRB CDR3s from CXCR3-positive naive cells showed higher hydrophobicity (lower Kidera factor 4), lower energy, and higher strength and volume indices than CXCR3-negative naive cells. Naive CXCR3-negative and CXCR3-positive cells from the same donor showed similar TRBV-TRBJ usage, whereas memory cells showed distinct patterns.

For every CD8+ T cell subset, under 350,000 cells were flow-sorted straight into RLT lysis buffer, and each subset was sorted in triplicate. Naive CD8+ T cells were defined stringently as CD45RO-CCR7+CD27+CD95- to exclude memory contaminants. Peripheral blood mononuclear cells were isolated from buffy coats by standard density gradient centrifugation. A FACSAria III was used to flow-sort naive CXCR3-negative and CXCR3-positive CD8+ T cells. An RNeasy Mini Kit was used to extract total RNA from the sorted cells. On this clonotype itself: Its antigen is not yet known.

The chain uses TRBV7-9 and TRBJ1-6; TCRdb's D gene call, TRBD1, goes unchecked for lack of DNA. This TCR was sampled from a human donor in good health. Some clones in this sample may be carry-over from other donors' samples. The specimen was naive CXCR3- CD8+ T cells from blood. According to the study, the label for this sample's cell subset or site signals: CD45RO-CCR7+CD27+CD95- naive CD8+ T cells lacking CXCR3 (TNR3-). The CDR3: CASSFPGQSNSPLHF.